The T cell receptor beta chain described here comes from a study of graft-versus-host responses after intestinal transplantation. CDR3 size: 13 residues. Germline V lookup: CDR1 WNHNN, CDR2 SYGVQD (reference sequence). Trimming stripped 3 bases from V and 6 bases from J, with 10 bases between. General study points: GvH clones surfaced in recipient marrow, some emerging earlier in ileum or blood.

TCRdb keeps only in-frame clones here, not all; method: immunoSEQ multiplex PCR. The repertoire consists of 25,000 to 30,000 clones, with over 80% occurring once and the leading ten covering around 0.7%. Details on this clone: Its specificity is unknown.

This rearrangement joins TRBV10-1 to TRBJ2-3; D is uncertain. This clonotype was sampled from a human donor who received an intestinal transplant. Sequencing was performed on unstimulated CD4+ T cells sorted from spleen or lymph node cells, taken before intestinal transplant. This chain's CDR3 is CASSDRVTDTQYF. CDR3 DNA sequence: TGCGCCAGCAGTGATCGTGTTACGGATACGCAGTATTTT.